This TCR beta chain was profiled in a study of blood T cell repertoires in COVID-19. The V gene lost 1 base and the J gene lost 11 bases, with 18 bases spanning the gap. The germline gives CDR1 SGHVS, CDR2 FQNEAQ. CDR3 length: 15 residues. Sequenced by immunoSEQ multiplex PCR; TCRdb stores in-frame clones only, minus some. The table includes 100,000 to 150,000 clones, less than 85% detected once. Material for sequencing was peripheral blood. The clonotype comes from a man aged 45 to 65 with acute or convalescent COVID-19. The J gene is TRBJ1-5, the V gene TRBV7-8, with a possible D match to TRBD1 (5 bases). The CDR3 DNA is TGTGCCAGCAGCTTAGGGTACAGGCGGGAACCTGCCCAGCATTTT. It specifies CASSLGYRREPAQHF.